This T cell receptor beta chain was sequenced for a study of identical twins. Study-level results: Whereas memory repertoires showed no such difference, abundant cord blood beta clonotypes carried fewer insertions. Not following the same donors, the study drew its conclusions from cross-sectional statistical analysis.

V lost 2 bases and J lost 4; bases outside the gene matches: 1. Germline CDR1 reads SGDLS; CDR2 reads YYNGEE. This CDR3 comprises 13 residues. TCRdb passed the 5' RACE reads through MiXCR, listing each CDR3 protein once. Of 550,000 to 700,000 distinct CDR3 sequences listed, over 20% were seen once; the top ten hold roughly 4%. For this clonotype: The antigen remains undetermined.

The same specimen was also included in a second study, on T cells expressing NK-cell markers. That work contributes: Four donors showed these clonotypes also leading the CD3+CD56-NKG2C+ fraction.

Sequencing used PBMCs. This TCR was recovered from a woman between 18 and 29 years old in good health. The rearrangement uses TRBV9 and TRBJ2-5, with 8 bases aligning to TRBD1. The CDR3 region is CASSVDRGETQYF. Written as DNA, the CDR3 is TGTGCCAGCAGCGTCGACAGGGGAGAGACCCAGTACTTC.